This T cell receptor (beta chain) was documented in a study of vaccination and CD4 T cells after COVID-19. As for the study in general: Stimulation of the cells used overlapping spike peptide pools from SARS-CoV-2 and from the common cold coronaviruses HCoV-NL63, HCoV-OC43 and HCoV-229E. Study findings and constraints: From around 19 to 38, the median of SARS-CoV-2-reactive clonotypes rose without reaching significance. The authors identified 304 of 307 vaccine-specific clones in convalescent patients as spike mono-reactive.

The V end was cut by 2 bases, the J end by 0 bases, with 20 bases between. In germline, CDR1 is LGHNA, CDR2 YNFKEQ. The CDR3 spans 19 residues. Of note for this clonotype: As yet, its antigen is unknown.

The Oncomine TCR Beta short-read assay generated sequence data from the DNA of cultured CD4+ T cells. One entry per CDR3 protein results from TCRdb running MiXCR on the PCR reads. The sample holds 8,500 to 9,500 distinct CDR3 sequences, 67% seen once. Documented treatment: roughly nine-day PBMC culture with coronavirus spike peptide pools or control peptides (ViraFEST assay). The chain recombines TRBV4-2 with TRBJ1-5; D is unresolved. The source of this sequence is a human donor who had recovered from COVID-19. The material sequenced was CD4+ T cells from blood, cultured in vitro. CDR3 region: CASSQIGDSTRGSNQPQHF. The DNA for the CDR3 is TGTGCCAGCAGCCAAATTGGGGATAGCACCCGTGGTAGCAATCAGCCCCAGCATTTT.